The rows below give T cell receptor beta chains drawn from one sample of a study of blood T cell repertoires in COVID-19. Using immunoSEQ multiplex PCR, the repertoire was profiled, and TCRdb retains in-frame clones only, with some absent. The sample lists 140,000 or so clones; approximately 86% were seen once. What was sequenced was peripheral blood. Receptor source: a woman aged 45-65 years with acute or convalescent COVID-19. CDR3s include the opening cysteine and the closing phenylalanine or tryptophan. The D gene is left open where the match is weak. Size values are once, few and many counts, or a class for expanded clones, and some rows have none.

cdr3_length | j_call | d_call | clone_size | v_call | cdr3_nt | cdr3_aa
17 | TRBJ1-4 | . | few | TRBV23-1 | TGCGCCAGCAGTCAATTAAGGTGGCCAGGGGAGAATGAAAAACTGTTTTTT | CASSQLRWPGENEKLFF
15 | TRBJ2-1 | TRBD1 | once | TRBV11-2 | TGTGCCAGCATCGAGGACAGGTTCTCCTACAATGAGCAGTTCTTC | CASIEDRFSYNEQFF
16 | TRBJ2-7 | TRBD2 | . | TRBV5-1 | TGCGCCAGCAGCTTGGGAAGCGGGAGGGCCGCGTACGAGCAGTACTTC | CASSLGSGRAAYEQYF
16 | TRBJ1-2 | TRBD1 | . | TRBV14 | TGTGCCAGCAGCCAACTTGGGGGACAGGCTAACTATGGCTACACCTTC | CASSQLGGQANYGYTF
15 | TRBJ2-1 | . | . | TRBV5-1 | TGCGCCAGCAGCTTGGCGCAGGGTACCTACAATGAGCAGTTCTTC | CASSLAQGTYNEQFF
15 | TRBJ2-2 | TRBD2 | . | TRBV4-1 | TGCGCCAGCAGCCTCCCAGGACTAGCAGGCGGGGAGCTGTTTTTT | CASSLPGLAGGELFF
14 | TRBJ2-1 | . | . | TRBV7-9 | TGTGCCAGCAGCTTAGTATTTGGGAGCAATGAGCAGTTCTTC | CASSLVFGSNEQFF
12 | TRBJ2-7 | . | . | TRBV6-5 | TGTGCCAGCAGAAGACTAGATTACGAGCAGTACTTC | CASRRLDYEQYF
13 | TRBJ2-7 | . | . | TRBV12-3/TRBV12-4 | TGTGCCAGCAGTCCCCAGCCTAGTGGCGAGCAGTACTTC | CASSPQPSGEQYF
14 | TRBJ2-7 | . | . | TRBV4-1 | TGCGCCAGCAGCCAGATCGGTAGAAACTACGAGCAGTACTTC | CASSQIGRNYEQYF
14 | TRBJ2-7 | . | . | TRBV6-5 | TGTGCCAGCAGAGACAGAGGAGGGACCGACGAGCAGTACTTC | CASRDRGGTDEQYF
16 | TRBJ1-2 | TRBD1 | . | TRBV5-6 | TGTGCCAGCAGCCCCGGGACAGGGAATTTAGAGGGTGGCTACACCTTC | CASSPGTGNLEGGYTF
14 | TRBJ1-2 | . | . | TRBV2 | TGTGCCAGCAGCGCCATATCAGGGAACTATGGCTACACCTTC | CASSAISGNYGYTF